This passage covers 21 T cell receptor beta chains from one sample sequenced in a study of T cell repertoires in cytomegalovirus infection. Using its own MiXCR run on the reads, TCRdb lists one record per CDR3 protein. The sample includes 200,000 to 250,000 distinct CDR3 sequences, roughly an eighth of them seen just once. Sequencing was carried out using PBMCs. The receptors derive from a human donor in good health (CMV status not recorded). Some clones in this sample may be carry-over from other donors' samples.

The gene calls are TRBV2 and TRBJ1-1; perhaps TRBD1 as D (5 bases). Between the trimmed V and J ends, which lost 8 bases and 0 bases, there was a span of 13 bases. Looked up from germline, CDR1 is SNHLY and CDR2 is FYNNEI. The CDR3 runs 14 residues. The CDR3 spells CASGEDSMNTEAFF. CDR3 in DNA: TGTGCCAGCGGGGAAGACAGTATGAACACTGAAGCTTTCTTT.

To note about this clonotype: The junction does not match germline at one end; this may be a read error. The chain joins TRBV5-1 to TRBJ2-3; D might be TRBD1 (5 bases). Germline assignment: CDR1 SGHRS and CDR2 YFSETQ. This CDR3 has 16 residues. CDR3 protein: CASRELAYDSTETQYF. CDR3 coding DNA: TGCGCCAGCAGGGAACTCGCTTATGACAGCACAGAGACGCAGTATTTT.

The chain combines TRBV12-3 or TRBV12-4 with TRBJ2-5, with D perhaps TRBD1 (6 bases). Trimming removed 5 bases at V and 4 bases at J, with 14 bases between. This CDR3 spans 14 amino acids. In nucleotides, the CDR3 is TGTGCCAGCAGTACTACAGGGATTGCAGAGACCCAGTACTTC. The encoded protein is CASSTTGIAETQYF.

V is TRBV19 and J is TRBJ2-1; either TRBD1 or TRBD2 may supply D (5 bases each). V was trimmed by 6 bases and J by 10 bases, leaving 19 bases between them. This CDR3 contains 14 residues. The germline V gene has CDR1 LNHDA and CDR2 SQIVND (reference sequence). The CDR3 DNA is TGTGCCAGTAGCCTGGGACCGACTCCCTCCGAGCAGTTCTTC. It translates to CASSLGPTPSEQFF.

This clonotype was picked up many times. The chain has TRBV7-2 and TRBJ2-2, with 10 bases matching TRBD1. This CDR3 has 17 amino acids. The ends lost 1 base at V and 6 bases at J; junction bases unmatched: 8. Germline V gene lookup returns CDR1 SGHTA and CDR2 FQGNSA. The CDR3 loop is CASSLVATGGLAGELFF. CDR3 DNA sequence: TGTGCCAGCAGCTTAGTCGCGACAGGGGGCCTGGCCGGGGAGCTGTTTTTT.

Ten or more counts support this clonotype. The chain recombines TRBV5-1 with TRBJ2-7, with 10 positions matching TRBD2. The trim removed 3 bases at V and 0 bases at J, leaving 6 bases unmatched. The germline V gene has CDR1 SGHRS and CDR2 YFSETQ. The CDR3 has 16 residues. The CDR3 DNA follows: TGCGCCAGCAGCTCGGGACTAGCGCCGAGCTCCTACGAGCAGTACTTC. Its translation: CASSSGLAPSSYEQYF.

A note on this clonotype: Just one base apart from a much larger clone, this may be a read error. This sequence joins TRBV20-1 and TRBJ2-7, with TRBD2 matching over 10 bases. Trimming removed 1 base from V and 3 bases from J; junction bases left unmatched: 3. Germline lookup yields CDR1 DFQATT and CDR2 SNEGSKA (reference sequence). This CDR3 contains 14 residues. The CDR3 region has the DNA TGCAGTGCTAGAGTGGGACTAGCGCTCTACGAGCAGTACTTC. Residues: CSARVGLALYEQYF.

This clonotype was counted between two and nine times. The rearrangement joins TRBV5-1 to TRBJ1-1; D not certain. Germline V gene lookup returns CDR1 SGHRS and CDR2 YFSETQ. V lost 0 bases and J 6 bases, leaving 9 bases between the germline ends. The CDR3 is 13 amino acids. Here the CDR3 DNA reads TGCGCCAGCAGCTTGGGGTTGGGCCCTGAAGCTTTCTTT. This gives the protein CASSLGLGPEAFF.

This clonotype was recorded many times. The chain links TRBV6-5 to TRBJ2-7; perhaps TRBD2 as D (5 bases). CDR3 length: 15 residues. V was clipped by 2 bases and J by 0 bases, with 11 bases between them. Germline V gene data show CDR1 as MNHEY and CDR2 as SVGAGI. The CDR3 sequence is CASSYLGADSYEQYF. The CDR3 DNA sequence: TGTGCCAGCAGTTACCTGGGAGCAGACTCCTACGAGCAGTACTTC.

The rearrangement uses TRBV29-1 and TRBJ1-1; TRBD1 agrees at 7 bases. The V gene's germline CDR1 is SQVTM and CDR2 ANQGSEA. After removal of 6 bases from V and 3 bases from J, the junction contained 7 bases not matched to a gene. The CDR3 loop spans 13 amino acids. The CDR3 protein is CSVRQGGDTEAFF. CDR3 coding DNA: TGCAGCGTCCGACAGGGCGGGGACACTGAAGCTTTCTTT.

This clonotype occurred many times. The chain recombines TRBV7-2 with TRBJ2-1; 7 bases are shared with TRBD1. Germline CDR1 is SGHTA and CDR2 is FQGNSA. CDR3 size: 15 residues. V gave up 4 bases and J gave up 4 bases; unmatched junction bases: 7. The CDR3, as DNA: TGTGCCAGCAGCTCCCAACAGACAGGGTACAATGAGCAGTTCTTC. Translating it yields CASSSQQTGYNEQFF.

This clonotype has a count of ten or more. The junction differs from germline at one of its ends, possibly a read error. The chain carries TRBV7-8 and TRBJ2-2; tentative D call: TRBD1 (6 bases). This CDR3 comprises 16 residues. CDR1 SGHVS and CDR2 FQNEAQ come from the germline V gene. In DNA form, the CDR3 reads TGTGCCAGCACCTTACAGGGAATCGCGAACACCGGGGAGCTGTTTTTT. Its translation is CASTLQGIANTGELFF.

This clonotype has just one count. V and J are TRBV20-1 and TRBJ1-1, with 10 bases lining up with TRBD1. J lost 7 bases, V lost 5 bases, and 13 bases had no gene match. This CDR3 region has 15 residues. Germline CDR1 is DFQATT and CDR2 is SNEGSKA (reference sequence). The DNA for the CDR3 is TGCAGTGCTCGTCTGCGACAGGGGGCGCGGAGTGAAGCTTTCTTT. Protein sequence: CSARLRQGARSEAFF.

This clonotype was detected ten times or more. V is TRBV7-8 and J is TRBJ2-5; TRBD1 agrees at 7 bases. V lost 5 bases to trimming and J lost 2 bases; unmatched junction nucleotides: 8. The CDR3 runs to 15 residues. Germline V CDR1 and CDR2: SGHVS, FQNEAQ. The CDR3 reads CASSAEGAPQETQYF. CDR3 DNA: TGTGCCAGCAGCGCCGAGGGGGCCCCACAAGAGACCCAGTACTTC.

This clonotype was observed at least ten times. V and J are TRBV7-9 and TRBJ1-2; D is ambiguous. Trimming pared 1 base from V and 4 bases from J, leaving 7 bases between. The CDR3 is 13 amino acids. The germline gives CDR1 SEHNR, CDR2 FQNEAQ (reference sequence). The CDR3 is CASSLGASYGYTF. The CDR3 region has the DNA TGTGCCAGCAGCTTAGGGGCAAGCTATGGCTACACCTTC.

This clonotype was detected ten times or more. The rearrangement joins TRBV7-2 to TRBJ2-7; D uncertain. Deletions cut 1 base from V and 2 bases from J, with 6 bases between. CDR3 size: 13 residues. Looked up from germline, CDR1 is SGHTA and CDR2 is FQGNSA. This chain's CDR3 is CASSLVTTYEQYF. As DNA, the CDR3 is TGTGCCAGCAGCTTAGTCACGACCTACGAGCAGTACTTC. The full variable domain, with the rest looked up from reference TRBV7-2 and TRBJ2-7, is GAGVSQSPSNKVTEKGKDVELRCDPISGHTALYWYRQSLGQGLEFLIYFQGNSAPDKSGLPSDRFSAERTGGSVSTLTIQRTQQEDSAVYLCASSLVTTYEQYFGPGTRLTVT.

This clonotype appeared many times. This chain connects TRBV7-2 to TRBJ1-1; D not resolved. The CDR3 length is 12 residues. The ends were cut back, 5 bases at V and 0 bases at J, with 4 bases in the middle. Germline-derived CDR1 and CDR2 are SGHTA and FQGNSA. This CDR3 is CASSLLNTEAFF. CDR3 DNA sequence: TGTGCCAGCAGCCTCCTGAACACTGAAGCTTTCTTT.

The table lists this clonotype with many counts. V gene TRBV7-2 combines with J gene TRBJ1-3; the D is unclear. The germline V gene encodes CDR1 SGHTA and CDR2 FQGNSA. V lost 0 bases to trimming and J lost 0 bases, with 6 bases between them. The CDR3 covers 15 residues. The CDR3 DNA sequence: TGTGCCAGCAGCTTAGCTTACGGCTCTGGAAACACCATATATTTT. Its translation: CASSLAYGSGNTIYF.

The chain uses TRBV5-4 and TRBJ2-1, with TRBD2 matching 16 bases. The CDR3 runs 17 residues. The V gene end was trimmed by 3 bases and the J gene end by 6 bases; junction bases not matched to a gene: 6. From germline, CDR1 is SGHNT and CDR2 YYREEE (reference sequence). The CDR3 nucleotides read TGTGCCAGCAGCTCGGGACTAGCGGGAGGGACCCTCAATGAGCAGTTCTTC. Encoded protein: CASSSGLAGGTLNEQFF.

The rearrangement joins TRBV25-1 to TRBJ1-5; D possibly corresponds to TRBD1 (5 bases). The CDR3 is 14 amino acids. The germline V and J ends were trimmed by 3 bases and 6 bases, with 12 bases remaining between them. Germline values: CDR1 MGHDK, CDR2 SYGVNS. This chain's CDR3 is CASSDPGQGQPQHF. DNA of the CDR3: TGTGCCAGCAGTGACCCGGGTCAGGGTCAGCCCCAGCATTTT.

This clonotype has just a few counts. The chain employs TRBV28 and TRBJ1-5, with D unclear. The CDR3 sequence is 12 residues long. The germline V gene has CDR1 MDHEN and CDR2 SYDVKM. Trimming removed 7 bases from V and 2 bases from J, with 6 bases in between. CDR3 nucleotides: TGTGCCAGCAATAATGGCAATCAGCCCCAGCATTTT. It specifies CASNNGNQPQHF. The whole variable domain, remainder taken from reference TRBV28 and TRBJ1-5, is DVKVTQSSRYLVKRTGEKVFLECVQDMDHENMFWYRQDPGLGLRLIYFSYDVKMKEKGDIPEGYSVSREKKERFSLILESASTNQTSMYLCASNNGNQPQHFGDGTRLSIL.